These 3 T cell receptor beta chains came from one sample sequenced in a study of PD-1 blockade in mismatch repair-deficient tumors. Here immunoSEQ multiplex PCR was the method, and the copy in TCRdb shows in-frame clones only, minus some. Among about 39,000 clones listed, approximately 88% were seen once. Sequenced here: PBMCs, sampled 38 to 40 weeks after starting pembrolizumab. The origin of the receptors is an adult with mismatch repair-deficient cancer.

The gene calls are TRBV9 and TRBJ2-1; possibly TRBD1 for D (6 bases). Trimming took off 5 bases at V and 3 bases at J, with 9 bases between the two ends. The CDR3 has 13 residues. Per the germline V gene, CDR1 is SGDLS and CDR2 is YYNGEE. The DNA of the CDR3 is TGTGCCAGCAGTTCGGACAGCTACAATGAGCAGTTCTTC. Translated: CASSSDSYNEQFF.

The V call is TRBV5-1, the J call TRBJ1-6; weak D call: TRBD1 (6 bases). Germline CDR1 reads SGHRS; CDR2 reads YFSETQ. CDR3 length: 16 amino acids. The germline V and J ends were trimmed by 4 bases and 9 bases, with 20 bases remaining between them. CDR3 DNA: TGCGCCAGCAGCCCCAGGGGCTTACAGGATGGTTCACCCCTCCACTTT. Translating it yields CASSPRGLQDGSPLHF.

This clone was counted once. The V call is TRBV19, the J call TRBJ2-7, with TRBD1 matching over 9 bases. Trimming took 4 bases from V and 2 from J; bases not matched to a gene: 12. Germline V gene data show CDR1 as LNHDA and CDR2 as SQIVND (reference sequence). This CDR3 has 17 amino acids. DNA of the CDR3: TGTGCCAGTAGTACCGTCTCTGAACAGGGGGCTCCCTACGAGCAGTACTTC. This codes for CASSTVSEQGAPYEQYF.